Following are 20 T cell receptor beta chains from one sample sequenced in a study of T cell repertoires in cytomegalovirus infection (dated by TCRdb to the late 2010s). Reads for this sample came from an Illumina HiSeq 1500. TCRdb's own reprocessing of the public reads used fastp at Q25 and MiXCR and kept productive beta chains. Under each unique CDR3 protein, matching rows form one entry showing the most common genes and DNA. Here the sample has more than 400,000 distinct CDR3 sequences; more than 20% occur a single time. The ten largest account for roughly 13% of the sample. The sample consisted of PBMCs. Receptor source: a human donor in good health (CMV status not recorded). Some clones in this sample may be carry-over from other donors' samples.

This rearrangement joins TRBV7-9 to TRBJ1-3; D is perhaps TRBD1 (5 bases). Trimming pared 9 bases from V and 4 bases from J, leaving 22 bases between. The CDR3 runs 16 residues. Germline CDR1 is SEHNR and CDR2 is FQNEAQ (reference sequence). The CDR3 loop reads CARSGPDIAGGNTIYF. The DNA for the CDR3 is TGTGCCAGAAGCGGCCCGGACATCGCGGGGGGAAACACCATATATTTT. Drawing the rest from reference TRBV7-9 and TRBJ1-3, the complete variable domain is DTGVSQNPRHKITKRGQNVTFRCDPISEHNRLYWYRQTLGQGPEFLTYFQNEAQLEKSRLLSDRFSAERPKGSFSTLEIQRTEQGDSAMYLCARSGPDIAGGNTIYFGEGSWLTVV.

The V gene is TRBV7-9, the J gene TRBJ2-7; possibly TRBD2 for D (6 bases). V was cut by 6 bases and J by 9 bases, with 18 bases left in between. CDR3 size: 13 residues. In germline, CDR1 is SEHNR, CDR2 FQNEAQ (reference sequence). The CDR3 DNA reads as TGTGCCAGCAGTCATCAGGTAGAGGGACTGCAGTACTTC. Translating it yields CASSHQVEGLQYF.

The CDR3 reads CASSFTSGSGQEQFF. The CDR3 bases are TGCGCCAGCAGCTTCACTAGCGGGAGTGGGCAAGAGCAGTTCTTC. This chain uses TRBV5-1 with TRBJ2-1; 11 bases line up with TRBD2. The CDR3 has 15 residues. V lost 2 bases, J lost 10 bases, and 8 bases stayed unmatched. Per the germline V gene, CDR1 is SGHRS and CDR2 is YFSETQ.

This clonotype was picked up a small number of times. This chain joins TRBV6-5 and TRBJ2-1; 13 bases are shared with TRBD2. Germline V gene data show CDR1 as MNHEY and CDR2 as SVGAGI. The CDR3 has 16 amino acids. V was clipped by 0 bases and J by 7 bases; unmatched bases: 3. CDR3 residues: CASSYSRTSGRNEQFF. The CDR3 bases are TGTGCCAGCAGTTACTCTAGGACTAGCGGGAGAAATGAGCAGTTCTTC.

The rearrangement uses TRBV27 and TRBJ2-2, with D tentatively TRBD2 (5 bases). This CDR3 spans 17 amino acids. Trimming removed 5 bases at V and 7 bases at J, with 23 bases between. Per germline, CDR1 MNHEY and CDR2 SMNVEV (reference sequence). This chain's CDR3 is CASSVMTATSGSGELFF. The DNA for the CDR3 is TGTGCCAGCAGTGTTATGACTGCTACTAGTGGGAGCGGGGAGCTGTTTTTT.

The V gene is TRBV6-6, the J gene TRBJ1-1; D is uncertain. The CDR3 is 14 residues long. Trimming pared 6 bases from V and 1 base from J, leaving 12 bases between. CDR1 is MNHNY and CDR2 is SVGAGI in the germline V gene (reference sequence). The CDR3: CASRPGSTNTEAFF. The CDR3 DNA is TGTGCCAGCAGACCGGGCTCAACGAACACTGAAGCTTTCTTT.

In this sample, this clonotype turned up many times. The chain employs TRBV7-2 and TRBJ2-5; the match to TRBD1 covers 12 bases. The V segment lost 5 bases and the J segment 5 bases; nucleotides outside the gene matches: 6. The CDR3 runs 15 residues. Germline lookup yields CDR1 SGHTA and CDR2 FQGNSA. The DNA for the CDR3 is TGTGCCAGCAGCAGACGGGACAGGGGGCAGGAGACCCAGTACTTC. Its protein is CASSRRDRGQETQYF.

CDR3 coding DNA: TGTGCCACCAGCAGAGATCTCATGAACACTGAAGCTTTCTTT. Translated: CATSRDLMNTEAFF. The rearrangement joins TRBV15 to TRBJ1-1; D call uncertain. Trimming stripped 0 bases from V and 0 bases from J, with 5 bases between. The CDR3 has 14 residues. CDR1 LNHNV and CDR2 YYDKDF come from the germline V gene (reference sequence).

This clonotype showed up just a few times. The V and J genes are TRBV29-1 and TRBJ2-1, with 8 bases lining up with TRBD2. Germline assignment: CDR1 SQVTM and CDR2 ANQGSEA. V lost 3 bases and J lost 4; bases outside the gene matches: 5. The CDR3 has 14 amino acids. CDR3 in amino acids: CSVDISGVYNEQFF. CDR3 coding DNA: TGCAGCGTTGATATTAGCGGGGTATACAATGAGCAGTTCTTC.

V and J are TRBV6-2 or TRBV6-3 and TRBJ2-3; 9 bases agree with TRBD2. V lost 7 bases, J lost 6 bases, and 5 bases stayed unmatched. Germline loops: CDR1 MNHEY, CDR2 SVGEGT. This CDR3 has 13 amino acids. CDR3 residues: CASKPSGKDTQYF. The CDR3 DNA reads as TGTGCCAGCAAACCTAGCGGGAAGGATACGCAGTATTTT.

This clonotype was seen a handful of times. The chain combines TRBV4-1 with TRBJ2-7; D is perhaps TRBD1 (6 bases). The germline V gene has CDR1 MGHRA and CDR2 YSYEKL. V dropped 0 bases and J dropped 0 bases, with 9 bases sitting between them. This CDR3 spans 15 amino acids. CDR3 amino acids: CASSQDRDNSYEQYF. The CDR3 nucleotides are TGCGCCAGCAGCCAAGACCGGGACAACTCCTACGAGCAGTACTTC.

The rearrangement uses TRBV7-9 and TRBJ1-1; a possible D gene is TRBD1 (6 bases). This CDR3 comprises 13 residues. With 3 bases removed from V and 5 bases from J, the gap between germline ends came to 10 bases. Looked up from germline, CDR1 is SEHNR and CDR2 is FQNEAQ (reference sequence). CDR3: CASSLDSPTEAFF. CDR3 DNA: TGTGCCAGCAGCTTGGACAGCCCGACTGAAGCTTTCTTT. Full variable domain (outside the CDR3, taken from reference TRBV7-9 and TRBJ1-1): DTGVSQNPRHKITKRGQNVTFRCDPISEHNRLYWYRQTLGQGPEFLTYFQNEAQLEKSRLLSDRFSAERPKGSFSTLEIQRTEQGDSAMYLCASSLDSPTEAFFGQGTRLTVV.

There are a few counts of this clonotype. Written as DNA, the CDR3 is TGTGCCAGCAGTTACTCACCGGGACTAGCGGGAGAAGCGAGTCTCTATGAGCAGTTCTTC. As protein: CASSYSPGLAGEASLYEQFF. The J gene is TRBJ2-1, the V gene TRBV6-2 or TRBV6-3; 14 nucleotides match TRBD2. From germline, CDR1 is MNHEY and CDR2 SVGEGT. Trimming removed 0 bases from V and 8 bases from J; junction bases left unmatched: 15. This CDR3 comprises 20 residues.

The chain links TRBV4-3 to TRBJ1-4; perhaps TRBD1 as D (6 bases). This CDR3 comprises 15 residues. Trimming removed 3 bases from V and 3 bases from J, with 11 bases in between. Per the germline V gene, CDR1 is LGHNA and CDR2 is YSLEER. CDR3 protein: CASSHSDSSNEKLFF. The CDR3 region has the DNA TGCGCCAGCAGCCACTCGGACAGCTCTAATGAAAAACTGTTTTTT.

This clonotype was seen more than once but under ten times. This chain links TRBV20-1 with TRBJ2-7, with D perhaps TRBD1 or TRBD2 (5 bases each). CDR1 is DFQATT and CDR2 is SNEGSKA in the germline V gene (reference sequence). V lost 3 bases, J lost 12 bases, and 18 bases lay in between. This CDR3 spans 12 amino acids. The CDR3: CSARVTTGALYV. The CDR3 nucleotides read TGCAGTGCTAGGGTGACTACTGGGGCTCTGTACGTC.

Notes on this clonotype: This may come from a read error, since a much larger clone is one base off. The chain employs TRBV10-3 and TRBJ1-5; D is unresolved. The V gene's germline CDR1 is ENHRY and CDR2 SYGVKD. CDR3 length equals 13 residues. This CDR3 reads CVISTRSNQPQHF. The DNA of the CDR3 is TGTGTCATCAGTACACGGAGCAATCAGCCCCAGCATTTT.

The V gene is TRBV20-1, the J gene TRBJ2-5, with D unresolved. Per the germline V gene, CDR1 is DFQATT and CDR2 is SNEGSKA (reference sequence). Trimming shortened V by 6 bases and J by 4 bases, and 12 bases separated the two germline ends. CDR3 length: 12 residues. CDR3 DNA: TGCAGTGCGCGACTGAAGGTAGAGACCCAGTACTTC. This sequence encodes CSARLKVETQYF.

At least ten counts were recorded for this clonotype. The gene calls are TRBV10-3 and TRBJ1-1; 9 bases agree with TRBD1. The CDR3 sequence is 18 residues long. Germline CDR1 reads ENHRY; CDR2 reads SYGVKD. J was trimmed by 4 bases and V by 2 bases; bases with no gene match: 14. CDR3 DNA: TGTGCCATCAGTGAGGGGGTCGGACAGGGGTTTACCGGCACTGAAGCTTTCTTT. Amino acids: CAISEGVGQGFTGTEAFF.

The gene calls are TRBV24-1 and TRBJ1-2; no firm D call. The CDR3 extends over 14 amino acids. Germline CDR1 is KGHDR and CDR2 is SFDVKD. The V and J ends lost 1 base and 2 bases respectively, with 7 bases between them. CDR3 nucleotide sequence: TGTGCCACCAGTGATTTCAAAGGGAACTATGGCTACACCTTC. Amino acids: CATSDFKGNYGYTF.

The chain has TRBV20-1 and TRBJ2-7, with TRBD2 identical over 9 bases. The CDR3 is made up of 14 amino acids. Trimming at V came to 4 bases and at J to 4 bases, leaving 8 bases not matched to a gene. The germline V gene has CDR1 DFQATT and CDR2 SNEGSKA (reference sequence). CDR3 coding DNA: TGCAGTGCTATTATAAGCGGGAGGCCGTACGAGCAGTACGTC. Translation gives CSAIISGRPYEQYV.